The clone carrying this T cell receptor (beta chain) was counted at least ten times. This record belongs to a study of T cells in Graves' hyperthyroidism and ophthalmopathy. Study in general: Peripheral blood was taken when the disease was first diagnosed, before any treatment began.

Researchers took RNA transcripts and amplified the TCR beta CDR3 regions from them. In the first-round RT-PCR of the TCR CDR3, the HTBI primer set was used. TCRdb reprocessed the multiplex PCR reads via MiXCR and lists one record per CDR3 protein. Of 650,000 to 750,000 distinct CDR3 sequences listed, around 13% are singletons. Newly diagnosed hyperthyroidism, duration under 2 months, in patients aged 18 to 65. Not enrolled were patients with uncontrolled infection, other autoimmune disease, pregnancy or lactation. Deletions cut 0 bases from V and 1 base from J, with 9 bases between. This CDR3 is 15 amino acids long. Germline values: CDR1 MNHEY, CDR2 SMNVEV (reference sequence).

The receptor was derived from a woman aged 18-29 years with Graves' hyperthyroidism. This chain uses TRBV27 with TRBJ1-1, with a possible D match to TRBD1 (6 bases). Sequencing was performed on blood. For the CDR3, the DNA is TGTGCCAGCAGTTTATCGGGGGCATCGAACACTGAAGCTTTCTTT. It is translated as CASSLSGASNTEAFF.